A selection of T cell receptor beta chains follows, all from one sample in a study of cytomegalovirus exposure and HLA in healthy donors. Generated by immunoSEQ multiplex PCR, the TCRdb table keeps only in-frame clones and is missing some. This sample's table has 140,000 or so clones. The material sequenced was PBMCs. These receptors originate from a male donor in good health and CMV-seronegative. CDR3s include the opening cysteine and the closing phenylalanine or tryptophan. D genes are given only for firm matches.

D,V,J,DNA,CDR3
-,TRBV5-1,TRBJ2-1,TGCGCCAGCAGCTTGGGGGGAGCATATAGAAACAATGAGCAGTTCTTC,CASSLGGAYRNNEQFF
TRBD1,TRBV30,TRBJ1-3,TGTGCCTGGAGTGCAGGGGGTGGAAACACCATATATTTT,CAWSAGGGNTIYF
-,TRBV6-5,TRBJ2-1,TGTGCCAGCAGGCGGGTCCCTTCCTACAATGAGCAGTTCTTC,CASRRVPSYNEQFF
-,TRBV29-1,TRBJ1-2,TGCGCCAGCGGGGACTATGGCTACACCTTC,CASGDYGYTF
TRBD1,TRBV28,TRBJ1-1,TGTGCCAGCAGTCGGACAGGGTTGAGCACTGAAGCTTTCTTT,CASSRTGLSTEAFF
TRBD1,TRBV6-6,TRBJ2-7,TGTGCCAGCAGTTCTCGGGACAGGTTATACGAGCAGTACTTC,CASSSRDRLYEQYF
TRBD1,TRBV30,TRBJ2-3,TGTGCCTGGAGAAACTTTCGGGCAGGGGGCTATACAGATACGCAGTATTTT,CAWRNFRAGGYTDTQYF
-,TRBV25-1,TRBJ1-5,TGTGCCACCATACAGGGTGCGCCCCAGCATTTT,CATIQGAPQHF
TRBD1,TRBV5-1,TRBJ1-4,TGCGCCAGCAGCTTGGAACAGGGGGAAGGAACTAATGAAAAACTGTTTTTT,CASSLEQGEGTNEKLFF
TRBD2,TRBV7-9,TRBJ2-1,TGTGCCAGCAGCTTAGCGGGGACTAGCGGGAGGGGTGAGCAGTTCTTC,CASSLAGTSGRGEQFF
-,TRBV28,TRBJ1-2,TGTGCCAGCAGTCTAAGACAGAGCTACTATGGCTACACCTTC,CASSLRQSYYGYTF
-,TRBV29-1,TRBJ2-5,TGCAGCGTTGAAGTCGGTCGGGGAGAGACCCAGTACTTC,CSVEVGRGETQYF
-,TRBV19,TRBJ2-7,TGTGCCAGTAGTAAAGGACATTTCTCCTACGAGCAGTACTTC,CASSKGHFSYEQYF
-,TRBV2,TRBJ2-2,TGTGCCACCGGGTCCCAGGGAGGGGAGCTGTTTTTT,CATGSQGGELFF
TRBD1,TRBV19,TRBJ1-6,TGTGCCAGTAGTACGACAGGGCGTTCACCCCTCCACTTT,CASSTTGRSPLHF
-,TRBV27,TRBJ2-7,TGTGCCAGCAGTTTAATAGCAGATAGCTCCTACGAGCAGTACTTC,CASSLIADSSYEQYF
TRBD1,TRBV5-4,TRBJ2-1,TGTGCCAGCAGCCCCGGGGTCGGGGGGACAGGGGGCGAGCAGTTCTTC,CASSPGVGGTGGEQFF
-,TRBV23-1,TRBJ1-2,TGCGCCAGCAGTCGCCAGGGTGAAAGTGGCTACACCTTC,CASSRQGESGYTF
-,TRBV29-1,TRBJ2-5,TGCAGCGTGGATCTACCGGGGTCGCTAGAGACCCAGTACTTC,CSVDLPGSLETQYF
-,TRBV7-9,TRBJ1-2,TGTGCCAGCAGCTTAGGTAGGGACCAGGGGTCTTCTATCGGCTACACCTTC,CASSLGRDQGSSIGYTF
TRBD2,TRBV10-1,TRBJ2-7,TGCGCCAGCAGTGCGGCTAGCGGGCGTGGGGAGCAGTACTTC,CASSAASGRGEQYF
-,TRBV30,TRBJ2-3,TGTGCCTGGGAGCAGGGGTATACGCAGTATTTT,CAWEQGYTQYF
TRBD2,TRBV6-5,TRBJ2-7,TGTGCCAGCAGTTCCCAAGCGGGAGGGCGCCCCTACGAGCAGTACTTC,CASSSQAGGRPYEQYF
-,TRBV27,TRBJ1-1,TGTGCCAGCAGTTTCGGAGAGAACACTGAAGCTTTCTTT,CASSFGENTEAFF
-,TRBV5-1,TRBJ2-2,TGCGCCAGCAGCTTGGGACAAACGAACACCGGGGAGCTGTTTTTT,CASSLGQTNTGELFF
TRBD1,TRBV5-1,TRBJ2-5,TGCGCCAGCAGCTTGGAAAGACAGGGGGAGGAGTACTTC,CASSLERQGEEYF
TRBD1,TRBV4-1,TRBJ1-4,TGCGCCAGCAGCCGGGACAGAATCAGGGAAAAACTGTTTTTT,CASSRDRIREKLFF
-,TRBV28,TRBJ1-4,TGTGCCAGCAATGACATTAATGAAAAACTGTTTTTT,CASNDINEKLFF
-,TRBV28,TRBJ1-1,TGTGCCAGCAGTTCGGGGAAAATTTGGGCTTTCTTT,CASSSGKIWAFF